These 27 T cell receptor beta chains were sequenced from one sample in a study of Graves' ophthalmopathy and Graves' hyperthyroidism. Amplification of TCR beta CDR3 regions used RNA transcripts. HTBI primers were used in a first-round RT-PCR, which preceded a second-round multiplex PCR. TCRdb reanalysed the multiplex PCR reads using MiXCR and keeps one entry per CDR3 protein. The sample includes about 640,000 distinct CDR3 sequences, approximately 39% of them seen just once. The sample was peripheral blood. The source of these receptors is an adult man with Graves' ophthalmopathy.

This chain connects TRBV27 to TRBJ2-7; TRBD1 aligns across 7 bases. This CDR3 comprises 14 residues. CDR1 and CDR2 from the germline V gene are MNHEY and SMNVEV (reference sequence). The junction had 7 bases not matched to a gene; V was cut back by 5 bases and J by 3 bases. The CDR3 sequence is CASSPRDSDYEQYF. In DNA form, the CDR3 reads TGTGCCAGCAGTCCAAGGGACAGCGACTACGAGCAGTACTTC.

The chain links TRBV14 to TRBJ1-1; D is unclear. The CDR3 length is 16 residues. V gave up 3 bases and J gave up 1 base, with 15 bases separating them. The germline CDR1 and CDR2 sequences are SGHDN and FVKESK. CDR3 region: CASSQGLRHSNTEAFF. The CDR3 coding sequence is TGTGCCAGCAGCCAGGGCCTTAGACACTCGAACACTGAAGCTTTCTTT. Supplemented by reference TRBV14 and TRBJ1-1, the full variable domain reads EAGVTQFPSHSVIEKGQTVTLRCDPISGHDNLYWYRRVMGKEIKFLLHFVKESKQDESGMPNNRFLAERTGGTYSTLKVQPAELEDSGVYFCASSQGLRHSNTEAFFGQGTRLTVV.

This clonotype was counted ten times or more. V is TRBV29-1 and J is TRBJ1-2, with TRBD1 matching over 9 bases. The CDR3 spans 11 residues. The ends lost 6 bases at V and 7 bases at J; junction bases unmatched: 3. In germline, CDR1 is SQVTM, CDR2 ANQGSEA. CDR3 amino acids: CSVAGQGGYTF. In DNA form, the CDR3 reads TGCAGCGTCGCGGGACAGGGTGGCTACACCTTC.

The table lists this clonotype with a few counts. V is TRBV27 and J is TRBJ1-2, with 7 bases matching TRBD1. CDR3 length equals 14 residues. The ends lost 0 bases at V and 7 bases at J; junction bases unmatched: 5. The germline V gene encodes CDR1 MNHEY and CDR2 SMNVEV (reference sequence). CDR3 bases: TGTGCCAGCAGTTTATCGAACAGGGGATTTGGCTACACCTTC. Protein product: CASSLSNRGFGYTF.

This clonotype was seen a handful of times. One junction end does not reproduce the germline sequence, and a read error may be involved. In nucleotides, the CDR3 is TGTGCCAGCAGTGTGGACTGGACGTTACCCTACGAGCAGTACTTC. Translation gives CASSVDWTLPYEQYF. This chain connects TRBV10-3 to TRBJ2-7, with a possible D match to TRBD2 (5 bases). CDR1 is ENHRY, CDR2 SYGVKD, per germline. This CDR3 comprises 15 residues.

The chain has TRBV10-3 and TRBJ1-1; D not certain. Germline V lookup: CDR1 ENHRY, CDR2 SYGVKD. The CDR3 runs to 13 residues. Trimming removed 0 bases from V and 6 bases from J, with 8 bases in between. In nucleotides, the CDR3 is TGTGCCATCAGTGAGTCCATTGGGTCTGAAGCTTTCTTT. This codes for CAISESIGSEAFF.

This clonotype was recorded many times. This rearrangement joins TRBV20-1 to TRBJ1-2; D is possibly TRBD1 (5 bases). Trimming took 0 bases from V and 7 from J, leaving 12 bases between them. The germline gives CDR1 DFQATT, CDR2 SNEGSKA (reference sequence). The CDR3 has 13 residues. The CDR3, as DNA: TGCAGTGCTAGAGATCAGGGTCGTACTGGCTACACCTTC. Translating gives CSARDQGRTGYTF.

This clonotype was seen ten or more times. The chain links TRBV20-1 to TRBJ1-1; 7 bases align to TRBD1. The CDR3 is 14 residues long. Per the germline V gene, CDR1 is DFQATT and CDR2 is SNEGSKA (reference sequence). Germline trimming cut 3 bases from V and 6 bases from J; bases unmatched to any gene: 10. For the CDR3, the DNA is TGCAGTGCTAGTCTAGGGACAGCGGGGGCTGAAGCTTTCTTT. Protein sequence: CSASLGTAGAEAFF.

Turning to this clonotype: This may arise from a read error, as a much more abundant clone is one base away. This sequence joins TRBV25-1 and TRBJ1-2, with TRBD1 as a possible D gene (6 bases). CDR1 is MGHDK and CDR2 is SYGVNS in the germline V gene. The CDR3 is 16 residues long. CDR3 amino acids: CASSLAMGGGSYGHTF. The DNA of the CDR3 is TGTGCCAGCAGCTTGGCCATGGGGGGCGGGAGCTATGGCCACACCTTC.

This rearrangement joins TRBV15 to TRBJ2-3; D not certain. The CDR3 totals 15 residues. In germline, CDR1 is LNHNV, CDR2 YYDKDF (reference sequence). Trimming took off 6 bases at V and 3 bases at J, with 16 bases between the two ends. CDR3: CATRSAAGRTDTQYF. In DNA form, the CDR3 reads TGTGCCACCAGATCGGCGGCAGGCAGGACAGATACGCAGTATTTT.

This clonotype was detected ten times or more. V is TRBV11-2 and J is TRBJ1-4, with a weak D call TRBD1 (5 bases). Germline V gives CDR1 SGHAT, CDR2 FQNNGV. The CDR3 is made up of 15 amino acids. V lost 5 bases and J lost 5, with 15 bases in between. The CDR3 sequence is CASSAQGRSNEKLFF. CDR3 nucleotide sequence: TGTGCCAGCAGCGCTCAGGGACGTAGCAATGAAAAACTGTTTTTT.

This clonotype was found many times. This chain uses TRBV12-3 or TRBV12-4 with TRBJ2-5, with D perhaps assigned TRBD1 or TRBD2 (5 bases each). Trimming removed 6 bases from V and 7 bases from J, with 18 bases in between. This CDR3 comprises 14 residues. CDR3 bases: TGTGCCAGCAGCCCCGAGGGACCTCAGGGGACCCAGTACTTC. Its translation: CASSPEGPQGTQYF.

V and J are TRBV7-8 and TRBJ1-2; 9 bases map to TRBD1. Germline loops: CDR1 SGHVS, CDR2 FQNEAQ. V lost 1 base to trimming and J lost 4 bases; unmatched junction nucleotides: 7. The CDR3 is made up of 16 amino acids. Here the CDR3 reads CASSLEGQGISYGYTF. CDR3 DNA: TGTGCCAGCAGCTTAGAGGGACAGGGAATTTCCTATGGCTACACCTTC.

Concerning this clonotype itself: Sequence at one end of the junction differs from germline and may be a read error. The rearrangement links TRBV3-1 to TRBJ2-7, with TRBD1 as a possible D gene (5 bases). Germline CDR1 reads LGHDT; CDR2 reads YNNKEL (reference sequence). The CDR3 has 14 amino acids. The CDR3 sequence is CASSQGGLTYEQSF. CDR3 DNA sequence: TGTGCCAGCAGCCAAGGGGGCCTAACCTACGAGCAGTCCTTC.

In this sample, this clonotype turned up many times. The chain links TRBV15 to TRBJ2-7, with TRBD1 identical over 7 bases. The CDR3 extends over 15 amino acids. V shed 5 bases and J 2 bases; nucleotides not matched to a gene: 9. The germline V gene encodes CDR1 LNHNV and CDR2 YYDKDF (reference sequence). The CDR3 loop is CATSGLGTATYEQYF. The CDR3, as DNA: TGTGCCACCAGCGGCCTAGGGACAGCCACCTACGAGCAGTACTTC. The full variable domain, rest sourced from reference TRBV15 and TRBJ2-7, is DAMVIQNPRYQVTQFGKPVTLSCSQTLNHNVMYWYQQKSSQAPKLLFHYYDKDFNNEADTPDNFQSRRPNTSFCFLDIRSPGLGDTAMYLCATSGLGTATYEQYFGPGTRLTVT.

This clonotype was seen more than once but under ten times. The chain has TRBV4-1 and TRBJ2-6; 9 bases agree with TRBD1. V lost 3 bases, J lost 0 bases, and 9 bases stayed unmatched. The CDR3 sequence is 19 residues long. Germline V CDR1 and CDR2: MGHRA, YSYEKL. CDR3: CASSQERDRGTSGANVLTF. The CDR3 nucleotides read TGCGCCAGCAGCCAGGAGCGTGACAGGGGGACCTCTGGGGCCAACGTCCTGACTTTC.

This clonotype appeared many times. This chain connects TRBV7-6 to TRBJ1-1; no reliable D call. The germline CDR1 and CDR2 sequences are SGHVS and FNYEAQ. Trimming left V 11 bases short and J 0 bases short, with 16 bases between. The CDR3 length is 14 residues. The CDR3 protein is CASTPPGLNTEAFF. For the CDR3, the DNA is TGTGCCTCTACACCACCCGGACTGAACACTGAAGCTTTCTTT.

The rearrangement links TRBV29-1 to TRBJ1-3; D may be TRBD1 (6 bases). V was cut by 1 base and J by 5 bases, with 15 bases left in between. The CDR3 has 15 amino acids. Germline CDR1 is SQVTM and CDR2 is ANQGSEA. The DNA of the CDR3 is TGCAGCGTTGAAGCCCTATCGGGGGGCCGAAACACCATATATTTT. Encoded protein: CSVEALSGGRNTIYF.

This clonotype was detected only once. Written as DNA, the CDR3 is TGTGCCAGCAGCCCCCGAGAGCAGGGAGAGCATCAGCCCCAGCATTTT. It codes for CASSPREQGEHQPQHF. The gene calls are TRBV7-8 and TRBJ1-5; a possible D gene is TRBD1 (5 bases). V was shortened by 5 bases and J by 5 bases, with 19 bases between the two germline ends. CDR1 and CDR2 (germline): SGHVS, FQNEAQ. The CDR3 loop spans 16 amino acids.

The chain combines TRBV12-3 or TRBV12-4 with TRBJ1-4; 9 bases fit TRBD1. The CDR3 length is 23 residues. V lost 1 base and J lost 0; bases outside the gene matches: 21. CDR3 sequence (DNA): TGTGCCAGCAGTTTAGAGGTGTGGACAGGGGCCCACGATGGATTTTCAACTAATGAAAAACTGTTTTTT. The encoded protein is CASSLEVWTGAHDGFSTNEKLFF.

The chain recombines TRBV2 with TRBJ1-5; D possibly corresponds to TRBD1 (5 bases). Trimming pared 8 bases from V and 11 bases from J, leaving 13 bases between. The CDR3 runs to 11 residues. Germline V gives CDR1 SNHLY, CDR2 FYNNEI. The CDR3 DNA reads TGTGCCAGCCGGCAAGGGGAGACCCAGCATTTT. It encodes CASRQGETQHF.

In this sample, this clonotype turned up a few times. The rearrangement links TRBV12-3 or TRBV12-4 to TRBJ1-2, with D tentatively TRBD1 (5 bases). This CDR3 spans 16 amino acids. Trimming removed 6 bases from V and 4 bases from J, with 21 bases in between. This CDR3 reads CASSSINPGRGYGYTF. DNA of the CDR3: TGTGCCAGCAGCTCTATCAACCCTGGTAGGGGCTATGGCTACACCTTC.

V usage is TRBV29-1 and J usage is TRBJ2-7; tentatively, D is TRBD2 (5 bases). Trimming stripped 1 base from V and 4 bases from J, with 11 bases between. The germline CDR1 and CDR2 sequences are SQVTM and ANQGSEA. The CDR3 sequence is 13 residues long. The CDR3 sequence: CSVEAGSEYEQYF. CDR3 in DNA: TGCAGCGTTGAAGCTGGGAGCGAGTACGAGCAGTACTTC.

This clonotype occurred many times. The chain has TRBV7-9 and TRBJ2-2; weak D call: TRBD1 (5 bases). The CDR3 spans 14 residues. Trimming removed 4 bases at V and 1 base at J, with 7 bases between. CDR1 is SEHNR, CDR2 FQNEAQ, per germline (reference sequence). The CDR3 loop is CASSSDKNTGELFF. CDR3 sequence (DNA): TGTGCCAGCAGCTCGGACAAGAACACCGGGGAGCTGTTTTTT.

Regarding this clonotype: A read error may explain this, as a much larger clone is one base away. V usage is TRBV7-3 and J usage is TRBJ1-1, with a possible D match to TRBD1 (6 bases). The V gene's germline CDR1 is SGHTA and CDR2 FQGTGA. CDR3 size: 15 residues. CDR3 DNA sequence: TGTGCCAGCAGCTTGGGGGCGGGGTTGAACACTGAAGCTTCCTTT. Protein product: CASSLGAGLNTEASF.

There are many counts of this clonotype. V usage is TRBV10-3 and J usage is TRBJ1-2; D gene ambiguous. The CDR3 covers 13 residues. The germline V and J ends were trimmed by 6 bases and 7 bases, with 15 bases remaining between them. Germline V CDR1 and CDR2: ENHRY, SYGVKD. This CDR3 is CAIRPEREAGYTF. DNA of the CDR3: TGTGCCATCAGACCCGAGAGGGAGGCTGGCTACACCTTC.

The V call is TRBV10-3, the J call TRBJ1-2, with a possible D match to TRBD1 (6 bases). Per germline, CDR1 ENHRY and CDR2 SYGVKD. Deletions cut 3 bases from V and 2 bases from J, with 10 bases between. There are 14 residues in the CDR3. The CDR3: CAISDAGQNYGYTF. In DNA, the CDR3 is TGTGCCATCAGTGATGCGGGACAAAACTATGGCTACACCTTC.